One T cell receptor beta chain is described in this entry. The data were obtained in a study of blood T cell repertoires in COVID-19. Study information: Acute and convalescent COVID-19 samples came from the United States, Italy and Spain.

Original data processing: Amplified reference gene primers provided the basis for estimating nucleated cell counts. The table came from immunoSEQ multiplex PCR; TCRdb's copy has only in-frame clones and leaves some out. The DNA gave D and trimming, while V, J and clone size come from that table. The sample includes roughly 61,000 clones, about 85% of them seen just once. CDR1 is SGHRS, CDR2 YFSETQ, per germline. The V and J ends lost 4 bases and 2 bases respectively, with 12 bases between them. The CDR3 contains 14 residues. The receptor's source is a man aged 40-55 years with active COVID-19. The sample consisted of peripheral blood. The rearrangement joins TRBV5-1 to TRBJ2-5; perhaps TRBD1 as D (6 bases). Here the CDR3 DNA reads TGCGCCAGCAGCCTGACAGGAGATCAAGAGACCCAGTACTTC. Amino acid sequence: CASSLTGDQETQYF.